This T cell receptor (beta chain) is from a study of blood T cell repertoires in COVID-19. Study-level information: Acute and convalescent COVID-19 specimens originated in the United States, Italy and Spain. PBMCs, B-cell-depleted T cells, or T cells provided the cDNA or gDNA that made up the material.

Per the original methods: Estimation of nucleated cell counts was performed using reference gene primer amplification. Some clones are missing from TCRdb's copy, which holds only in-frame ones; the method was immunoSEQ multiplex PCR. V, J and clone size derive from that table, while D and trimming were established from the DNA sequence. Of under 95,000 clones listed, about 86% are singletons. The CDR3 loop spans 18 amino acids. In germline, CDR1 is WNHNN, CDR2 SYGVQD (reference sequence). Trimming shortened V by 6 bases and J by 0 bases, and 24 bases separated the two germline ends. This chain connects TRBV10-1 to TRBJ2-7, with D possibly matching TRBD2 (5 bases). The clonotype was recovered from an elderly man in a cohort sampled during active COVID-19. Sequencing was carried out using peripheral blood. CDR3 DNA sequence: TGCGCCAGCAGGGAAGGGCGGGTGCACAGCCTACCCTCCTACGAGCAGTACTTC. Its protein product is CASREGRVHSLPSYEQYF.